The following is a TCR beta chain sequence with its context. Mismatch with germline at one junction end may stem from a read error. The sample comes from a study of CD8+CD57+ T cells in acquired aplastic anemia. All sequencing subjects had displayed CD8+CD57+ cell expansion on flow cytometry. TCR beta VDJ and CDR3 profiling used genomic DNA as template. TCRdb analysed the reads with MiXCR anew, one entry per CDR3 protein. The sample lists about 470,000 distinct CDR3 sequences, under 40% occurring once. Germline CDR1 reads ENHRY; CDR2 reads SYGVKD. This CDR3 has 15 amino acids. The sample consisted of sorted CD4+, CD8+, or CD8+CD57+ T cells (not recorded which) from PBMCs. The receptor comes from a human donor with aplastic anemia. V is TRBV10-3 and J is TRBJ2-7, with 9 bases aligning to TRBD1. The CDR3 DNA reads TGTGCCAGCAGTTACCTACAGGGGGCTTCATACGTGCAGTACTTC. Translated: CASSYLQGASYVQYF.